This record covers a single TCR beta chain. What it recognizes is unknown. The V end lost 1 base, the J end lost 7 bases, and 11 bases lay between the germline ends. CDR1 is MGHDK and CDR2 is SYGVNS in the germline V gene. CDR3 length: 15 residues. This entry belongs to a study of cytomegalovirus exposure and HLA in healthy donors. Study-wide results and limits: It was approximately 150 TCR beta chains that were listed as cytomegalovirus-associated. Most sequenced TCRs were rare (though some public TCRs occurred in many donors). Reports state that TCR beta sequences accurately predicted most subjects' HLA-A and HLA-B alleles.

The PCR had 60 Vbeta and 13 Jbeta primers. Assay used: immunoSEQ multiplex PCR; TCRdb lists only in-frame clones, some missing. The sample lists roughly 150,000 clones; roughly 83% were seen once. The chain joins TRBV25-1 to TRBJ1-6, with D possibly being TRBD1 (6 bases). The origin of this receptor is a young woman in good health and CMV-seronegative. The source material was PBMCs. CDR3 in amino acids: CASSESQGKNSPLHF. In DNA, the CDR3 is TGTGCCAGCAGTGAATCTCAGGGGAAGAATTCACCCCTCCACTTT.